This TCR beta chain was captured in a study of shared clonotypes between healthy human individuals. The table came from immunoSEQ multiplex PCR; TCRdb's copy has only in-frame clones and leaves some out. The profile shows roughly 500,000 clones, approximately 94% of them singletons. The study's findings and limits: Depth of sequencing was expected to influence donor clonotype sharing. Sampling included only blood; tissue repertoires likely differ. Though the depth was large, rarefaction showed that sorted-subset sequencing was incomplete.

Germline CDR1 reads MNHNY; CDR2 reads SVGAGI (reference sequence). V was pared by 5 bases and J by 3 bases, with 6 bases of the junction left unmatched. This CDR3 is 14 amino acids long. About this clone: What it recognizes is unknown.

The rearrangement links TRBV6-6 to TRBJ2-7; 8 nucleotides match TRBD2. Material: naive CD4+ T cells sorted from blood. This sample's subset: CD45RA+ positively selected. This receptor was taken from a woman under 40 in good health. The chain's CDR3 is CASSSFGTSYEQYF. As DNA, the CDR3 is TGTGCCAGCAGTAGCTTCGGGACTAGCTACGAGCAGTACTTC.